This entry concerns a single T cell receptor beta chain. The CDR3 covers 15 residues. The germline V gene encodes CDR1 LGHNA and CDR2 YNFKEQ. With 2 bases clipped from V and 5 bases from J, the junction kept 8 bases outside the gene matches. This sample was included in a study of blood T cell repertoires in COVID-19. The repertoire was sequenced with immunoSEQ multiplex PCR; TCRdb's copy has only in-frame clones and lacks some. The data show some 220,000 clones, with roughly 80% seen just once and 2% to 2.5% held by the top ten. The sequenced sample was peripheral blood. The sequence came from a woman aged 60 to 75 with acute or convalescent COVID-19. The chain combines TRBV4-2 with TRBJ2-5; 7 bases fit TRBD2. CDR3 DNA sequence: TGTGCCAGCAGCCAAACCGGGGTGGGAGGGGAGACCCAGTACTTC. It yields the protein CASSQTGVGGETQYF.